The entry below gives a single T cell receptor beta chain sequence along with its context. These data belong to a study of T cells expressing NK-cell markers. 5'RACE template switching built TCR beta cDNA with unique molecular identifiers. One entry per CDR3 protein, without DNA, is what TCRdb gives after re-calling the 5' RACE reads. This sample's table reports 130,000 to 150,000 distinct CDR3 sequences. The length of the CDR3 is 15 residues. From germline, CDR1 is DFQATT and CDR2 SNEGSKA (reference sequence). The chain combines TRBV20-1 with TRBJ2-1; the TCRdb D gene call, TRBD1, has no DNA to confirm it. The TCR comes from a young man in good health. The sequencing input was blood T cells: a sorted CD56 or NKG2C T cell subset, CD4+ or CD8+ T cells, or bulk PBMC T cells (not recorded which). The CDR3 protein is CSARGPGGIYNEQFF.